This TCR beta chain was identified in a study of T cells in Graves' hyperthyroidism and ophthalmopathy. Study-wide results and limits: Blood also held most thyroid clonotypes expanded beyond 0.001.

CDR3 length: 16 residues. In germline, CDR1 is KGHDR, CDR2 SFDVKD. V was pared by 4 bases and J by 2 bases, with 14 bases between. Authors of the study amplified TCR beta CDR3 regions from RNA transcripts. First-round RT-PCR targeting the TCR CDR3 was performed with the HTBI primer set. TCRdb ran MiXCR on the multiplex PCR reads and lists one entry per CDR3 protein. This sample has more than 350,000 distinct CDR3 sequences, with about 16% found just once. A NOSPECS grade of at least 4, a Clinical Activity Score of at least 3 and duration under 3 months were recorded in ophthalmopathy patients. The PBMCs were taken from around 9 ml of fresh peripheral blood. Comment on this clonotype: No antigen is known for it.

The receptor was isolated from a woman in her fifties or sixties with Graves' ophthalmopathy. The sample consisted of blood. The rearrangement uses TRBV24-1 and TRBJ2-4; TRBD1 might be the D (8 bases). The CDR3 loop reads CATSDPQGGTKNIQYF. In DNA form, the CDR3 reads TGTGCCACCAGTGACCCACAGGGGGGGACCAAAAACATTCAGTACTTC.